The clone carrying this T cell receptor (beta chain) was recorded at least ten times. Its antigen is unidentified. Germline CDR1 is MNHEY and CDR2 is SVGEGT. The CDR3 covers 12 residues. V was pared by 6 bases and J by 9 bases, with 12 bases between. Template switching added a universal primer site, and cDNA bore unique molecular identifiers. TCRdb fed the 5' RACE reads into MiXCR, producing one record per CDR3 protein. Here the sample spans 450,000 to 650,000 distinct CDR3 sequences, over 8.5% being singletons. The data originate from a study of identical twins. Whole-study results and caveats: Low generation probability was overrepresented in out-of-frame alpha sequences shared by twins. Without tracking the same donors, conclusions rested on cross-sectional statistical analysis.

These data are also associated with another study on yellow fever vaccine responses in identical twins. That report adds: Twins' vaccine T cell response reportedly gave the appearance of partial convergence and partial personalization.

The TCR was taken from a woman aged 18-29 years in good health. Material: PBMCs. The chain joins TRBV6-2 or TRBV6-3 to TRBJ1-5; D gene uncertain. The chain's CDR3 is CASSQGPMPQHF. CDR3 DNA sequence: TGTGCCAGCAGCCAAGGACCAATGCCCCAGCATTTT.